Presented here are 18 T cell receptor beta chains from one specimen sequenced in a study of blood T cell repertoires in COVID-19. TCRdb's copy holds only in-frame clones and misses some; the assay was immunoSEQ multiplex PCR. The table lists approximately 120,000 clones, around 85% of them singletons, with roughly 3% in the top ten. The specimen sequenced was peripheral blood. Receptors originate from a woman of 80 years or more with COVID-19, enrolled during active disease.

The rearrangement links TRBV7-9 to TRBJ2-1, with 11 bases fitting TRBD2. CDR1 is SEHNR, CDR2 FQNEAQ, per germline (reference sequence). This CDR3 region has 15 residues. V dropped 6 bases and J dropped 9; count of bases not matched to a gene: 10. CDR3 sequence (DNA): TGTGCCAGCAGATCCGGGACTAGCGGCCGGGGTGAGCAGTTCTTC. As protein: CASRSGTSGRGEQFF.

The genes are TRBV3-1 (or the pseudogene TRBV3-2) and TRBJ1-4; 7 bases map to TRBD1. The V segment lost 4 bases and the J segment 2 bases; nucleotides outside the gene matches: 4. CDR1 and CDR2 (germline): LGHDT, YNNKEL (reference sequence). The CDR3 totals 15 residues. Here the CDR3 reads CASSPTGATNEKLFF. CDR3 in DNA: TGTGCCAGCAGCCCCACAGGGGCGACTAATGAAAAACTGTTTTTT.

V gene TRBV5-4 combines with J gene TRBJ1-1, with D unresolved. Germline values: CDR1 SGHNT, CDR2 YYREEE (reference sequence). V lost 4 bases and J lost 7, with 14 bases in between. The CDR3 totals 13 residues. In nucleotides, the CDR3 is TGTGCCAGCAGCCCCATCGAACGGGGTGAAGCTTTCTTT. Its protein is CASSPIERGEAFF.

The chain recombines TRBV18 with TRBJ2-6, with D tentatively TRBD1 (5 bases). Trimming left V 4 bases short and J 1 base short, with 8 bases between. The CDR3 is 15 amino acids. Looked up from germline, CDR1 is KGHSH and CDR2 is LQKENI. The CDR3 DNA reads TGTGCCAGCTCACTAGGGGTATCTGGGGCCAACGTCCTGACTTTC. Residues: CASSLGVSGANVLTF.

V is TRBV6-6 and J is TRBJ1-2, with TRBD1 identical over 7 bases. This CDR3 spans 12 amino acids. The J segment lost 8 bases and the V segment lost 7 bases, leaving 7 bases of the junction unmatched. Germline loops: CDR1 MNHNY, CDR2 SVGAGI (reference sequence). CDR3 loop: CASKDRVGGYTF. The CDR3 nucleotides are TGTGCCAGCAAAGACAGGGTAGGCGGCTACACCTTC.

The rearrangement joins TRBV6-5 to TRBJ2-1; possible D gene TRBD2, 6 bases. Trimming took 0 bases from V and 8 from J, leaving 11 bases between them. Germline V gene sequence: CDR1 MNHEY, CDR2 SVGAGI. This CDR3 is 14 amino acids long. In DNA, the CDR3 is TGTGCCAGCAGTTACTCGACTAGTTTCCATGAGCAGTTCTTC. Its translation is CASSYSTSFHEQFF.

This chain connects TRBV24-1 to TRBJ2-1; 8 nucleotides line up with TRBD2. Germline values: CDR1 KGHDR, CDR2 SFDVKD. V shed 4 bases, J shed 8 bases, and the junction held 6 bases outside the gene matches. This CDR3 contains 14 residues. For the CDR3, the DNA is TGTGCCACCAGTGACTCCGGGACTAGTCATGAGCAGTTCTTC. It is translated as CATSDSGTSHEQFF.

This clone was counted between two and nine times. The chain links TRBV9 to TRBJ1-2; the match to TRBD1 covers 9 bases. CDR1 is SGDLS and CDR2 is YYNGEE in the germline V gene. V shed 5 bases and J 4 bases; nucleotides not matched to a gene: 9. CDR3 length: 15 residues. The CDR3 DNA follows: TGTGCCAGCAGTGGTCCGGGACAGGGTACCTATGGCTACACCTTC. Translation gives CASSGPGQGTYGYTF. Drawing the rest from reference TRBV9 and TRBJ1-2, the complete variable domain is DSGVTQTPKHLITATGQRVTLRCSPRSGDLSVYWYQQSLDQGLQFLIQYYNGEERAKGNILERFSAQQFPDLHSELNLSSLELGDSALYFCASSGPGQGTYGYTFGSGTRLTVV.

V usage is TRBV30 and J usage is TRBJ1-1; D perhaps matches TRBD1 (5 bases). This CDR3 is built from 17 residues. Germline CDR1 is GTSNPN and CDR2 is SVGIG (reference sequence). Trimming removed 5 bases at V and 1 base at J, with 23 bases between. As DNA, the CDR3 is TGTGCCTGGGAGACCCACACCGGCGCCACAGGGAACACTGAAGCTTTCTTT. Its translation: CAWETHTGATGNTEAFF. Looking up the rest from reference TRBV30 and TRBJ1-1 gives the full variable domain: SQTIHQWPATLVQPVGSPLSLECTVEGTSNPNLYWYRQAAGRGLQLLFYSVGIGQISSEVPQNLSASRPQDRQFILSSKKLLLSDSGFYLCAWETHTGATGNTEAFFGQGTRLTVV.

The chain carries TRBV6-6 and TRBJ1-2; TRBD1 aligns across 11 bases. Germline V lookup: CDR1 MNHNY, CDR2 SVGAGI (reference sequence). The CDR3 loop spans 14 amino acids. Unmatched junction bases numbered 7, after V lost 7 bases and J lost 6 bases. The chain's CDR3 is CASNTGQGVDGYTF. DNA for the CDR3: TGTGCCAGCAATACGGGACAGGGGGTAGATGGCTACACCTTC.

Concerning this clone itself: The sample contains more than one DNA sequence encoding this CDR3. The rearrangement links TRBV28 to TRBJ1-5; 8 nucleotides align to TRBD1. The CDR3 spans 15 residues. V trimming: 3 bases; J trimming: 1 base; junction bases outside the gene matches: 2. Germline assignment: CDR1 MDHEN and CDR2 SYDVKM. The CDR3 region is CASSLQGASNQPQHF. CDR3 DNA sequence: TGTGCCAGCAGTTTGCAGGGGGCGAGCAATCAGCCCCAGCATTTT.

The chain carries TRBV5-5 and TRBJ2-3; D not resolved. The V and J ends lost 2 bases and 4 bases respectively, with 17 bases between them. Germline V gives CDR1 SGHKS, CDR2 YYEKEE (reference sequence). The CDR3 length is 16 residues. The CDR3 reads CASSFSAGTWADTQYF. In DNA, the CDR3 is TGTGCCAGCAGCTTCTCCGCAGGAACCTGGGCAGATACGCAGTATTTT.

The CDR3 reads CASSEGDYGELFF. The CDR3 region has the DNA TGTGCCAGCAGTGAAGGAGATTACGGGGAGCTGTTTTTT. This chain links TRBV6-1 with TRBJ2-2; D is ambiguous. The V and J ends lost 1 base and 7 bases respectively, with 7 bases between them. The CDR3 loop spans 13 amino acids. Germline CDR1 and CDR2: MNHNS and SASEGT.

This chain joins TRBV5-1 and TRBJ2-3; 8 nucleotides match TRBD2. Germline CDR1 SGHRS, CDR2 YFSETQ. This CDR3 is built from 15 residues. Losses at the gene ends were 1 base for V and 0 bases for J; bases not matched to a gene: 1. For the CDR3, the DNA is TGCGCCAGCAGCTTGACGGGGGGGAGCACAGATACGCAGTATTTT. It encodes CASSLTGGSTDTQYF. The entire variable domain, with the rest obtained from reference TRBV5-1 and TRBJ2-3, is as follows: KAGVTQTPRYLIKTRGQQVTLSCSPISGHRSVSWYQQTPGQGLQFLFEYFSETQRNKGNFPGRFSGRQFSNSRSEMNVSTLELGDSALYLCASSLTGGSTDTQYFGPGTRLTVL.

The chain links TRBV5-4 to TRBJ1-2, with a tentative D call TRBD1 (6 bases). The V and J ends lost 0 bases and 3 bases respectively, with 6 bases between them. CDR1 and CDR2 from the germline V gene are SGHNT and YYREEE (reference sequence). This CDR3 has 13 amino acids. The CDR3 is CASSLDRDYGYTF. The CDR3 coding sequence is TGTGCCAGCAGCTTGGACAGGGACTATGGCTACACCTTC.

This chain connects TRBV7-9 to TRBJ1-4, with 10 nucleotides matching TRBD1. CDR3 length: 15 residues. With V trimmed by 5 bases and J by 7 bases, 7 bases remained unmatched. Germline values: CDR1 SEHNR, CDR2 FQNEAQ (reference sequence). CDR3 sequence (DNA): TGTGCCAGCAGCCGGACGGGACAGGGGTTTGAAAAACTGTTTTTT. This sequence encodes CASSRTGQGFEKLFF.

In DNA form, the CDR3 reads TGTGCCAGCAGTGAAATCCTAAGGGGTCCTGGGGCCAACGTCCTGACTTTC. Encoded protein: CASSEILRGPGANVLTF. This chain uses TRBV2 with TRBJ2-6, with a weak D call TRBD1 (5 bases). Trimming removed 2 bases at V and 2 bases at J, with 13 bases between. The CDR3 has 17 residues. Looked up from germline, CDR1 is SNHLY and CDR2 is FYNNEI.

The chain carries TRBV7-2 and TRBJ2-7, with a possible D match to TRBD1 (5 bases). The CDR3 totals 13 residues. Trimming stripped 7 bases from V and 4 bases from J, with 14 bases between. CDR1 and CDR2 from the germline V gene are SGHTA and FQGNSA. The CDR3: CASTRASGYEQYF. DNA of the CDR3: TGTGCCAGCACCCGGGCGTCAGGGTACGAGCAGTACTTC.